Sequencing of this T cell receptor beta chain was carried out in a study of radiotherapy plus CTLA-4 blockade in lung cancer. Generated by immunoSEQ multiplex PCR, the TCRdb table keeps only in-frame clones and is missing some. The sample shows 85,000 to 120,000 clones, about 84% of them seen only once. CDR1 is LNHNV and CDR2 is YYDKDF in the germline V gene (reference sequence). This CDR3 region has 14 residues. Sample: peripheral blood, taken from a patient treated with radiotherapy plus ipilimumab. This TCR was recovered from a human donor with non-small cell lung cancer that progressed on radiotherapy plus ipilimumab. Some clones in this sample may be carry-over from other donors' samples. V usage is TRBV15 and J usage is TRBJ2-5, with 9 bases lining up with TRBD1. The end of the DNA fits TRBJ2-7 better, so the J call may be wrong. DNA of the CDR3: TGTGCCACCAGCACGAGACAGGGGGGCTACGAGCAGTACTTC. Translating it yields CATSTRQGGYEQYF.